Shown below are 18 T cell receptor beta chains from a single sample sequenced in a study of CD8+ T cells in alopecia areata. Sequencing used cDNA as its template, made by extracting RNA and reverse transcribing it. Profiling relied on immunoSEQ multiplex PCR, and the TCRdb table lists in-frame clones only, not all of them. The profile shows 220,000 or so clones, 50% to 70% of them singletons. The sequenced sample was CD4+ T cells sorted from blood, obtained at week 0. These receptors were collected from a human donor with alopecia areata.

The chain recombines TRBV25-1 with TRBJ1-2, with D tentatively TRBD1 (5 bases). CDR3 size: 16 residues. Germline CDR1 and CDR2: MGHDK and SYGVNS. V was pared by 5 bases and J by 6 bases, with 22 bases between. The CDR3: CASSSETLRGYDGYTF. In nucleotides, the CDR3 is TGTGCCAGCAGTTCCGAGACGCTCCGGGGGTACGATGGCTACACCTTC.

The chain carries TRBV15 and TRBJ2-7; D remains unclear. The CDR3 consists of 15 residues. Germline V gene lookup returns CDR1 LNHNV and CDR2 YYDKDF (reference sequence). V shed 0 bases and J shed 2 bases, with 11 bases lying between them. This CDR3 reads CATSRDAPGAYEQYF. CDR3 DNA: TGTGCCACCAGCAGAGATGCCCCAGGCGCCTACGAGCAGTACTTC.

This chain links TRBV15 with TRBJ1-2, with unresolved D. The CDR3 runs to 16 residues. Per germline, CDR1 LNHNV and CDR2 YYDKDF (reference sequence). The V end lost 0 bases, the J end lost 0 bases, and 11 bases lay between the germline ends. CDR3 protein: CATSRDRAGSNYGYTF. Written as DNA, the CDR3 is TGTGCCACCAGCAGAGATCGGGCAGGATCTAACTATGGCTACACCTTC.

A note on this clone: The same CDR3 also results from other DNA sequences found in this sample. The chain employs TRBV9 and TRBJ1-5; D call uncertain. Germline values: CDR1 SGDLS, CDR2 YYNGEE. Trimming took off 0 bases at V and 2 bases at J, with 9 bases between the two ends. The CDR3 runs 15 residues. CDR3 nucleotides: TGTGCCAGCAGCGTAGGGGGTACGGGCAATCAGCCCCAGCATTTT. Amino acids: CASSVGGTGNQPQHF.

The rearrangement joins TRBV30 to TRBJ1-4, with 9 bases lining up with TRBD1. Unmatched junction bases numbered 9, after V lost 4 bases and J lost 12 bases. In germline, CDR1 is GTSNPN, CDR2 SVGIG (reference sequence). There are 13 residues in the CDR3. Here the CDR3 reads CAWTAGTGRELFF. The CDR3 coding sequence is TGTGCCTGGACCGCCGGGACAGGGAGGGAACTGTTTTTT.

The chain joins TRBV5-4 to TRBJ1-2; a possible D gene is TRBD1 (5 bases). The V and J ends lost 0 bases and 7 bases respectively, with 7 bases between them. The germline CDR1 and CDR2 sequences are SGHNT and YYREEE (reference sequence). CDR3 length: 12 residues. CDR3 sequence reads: CASSLAGGGYTF. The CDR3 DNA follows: TGTGCCAGCAGCTTGGCCGGGGGTGGCTACACCTTC.

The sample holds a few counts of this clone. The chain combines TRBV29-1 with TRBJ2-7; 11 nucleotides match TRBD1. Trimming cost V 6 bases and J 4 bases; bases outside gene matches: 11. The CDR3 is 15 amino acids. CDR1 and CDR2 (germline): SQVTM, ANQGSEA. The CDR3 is CSVQTRTGGRYEQYF. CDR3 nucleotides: TGCAGCGTCCAAACTCGGACAGGGGGCAGGTACGAGCAGTACTTC.

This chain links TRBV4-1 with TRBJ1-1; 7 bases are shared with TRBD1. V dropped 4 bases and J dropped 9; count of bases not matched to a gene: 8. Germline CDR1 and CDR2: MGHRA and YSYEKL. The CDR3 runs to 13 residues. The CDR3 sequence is CASSLLGTEKAFF. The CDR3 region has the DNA TGCGCCAGCAGCCTACTCGGGACAGAAAAAGCTTTCTTT.

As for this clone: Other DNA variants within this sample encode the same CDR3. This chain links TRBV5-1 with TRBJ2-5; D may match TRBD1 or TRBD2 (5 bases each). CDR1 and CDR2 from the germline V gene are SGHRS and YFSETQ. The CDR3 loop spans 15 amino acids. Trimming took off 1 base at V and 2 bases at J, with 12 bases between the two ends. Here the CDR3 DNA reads TGCGCCAGCAGCTTGTGGCAGGGACGGCAAGAGACCCAGTACTTC. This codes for CASSLWQGRQETQYF.

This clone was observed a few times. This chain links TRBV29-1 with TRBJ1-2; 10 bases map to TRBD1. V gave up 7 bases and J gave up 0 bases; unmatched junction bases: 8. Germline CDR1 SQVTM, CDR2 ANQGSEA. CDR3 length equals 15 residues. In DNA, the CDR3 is TGCAGCGCCTCGACAGGGGGCCTAGCTAACTATGGCTACACCTTC. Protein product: CSASTGGLANYGYTF.

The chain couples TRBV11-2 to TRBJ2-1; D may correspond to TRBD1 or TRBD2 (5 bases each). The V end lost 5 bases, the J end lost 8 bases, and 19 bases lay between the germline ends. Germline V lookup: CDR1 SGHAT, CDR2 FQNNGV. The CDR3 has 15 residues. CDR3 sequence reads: CASSLRDPLRDEQFF. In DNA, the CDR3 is TGTGCCAGCAGCCTCCGGGACCCACTACGGGATGAGCAGTTCTTC.

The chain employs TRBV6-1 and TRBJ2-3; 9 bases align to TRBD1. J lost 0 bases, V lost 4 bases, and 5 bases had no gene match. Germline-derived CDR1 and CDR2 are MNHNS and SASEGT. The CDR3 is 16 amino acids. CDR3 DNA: TGTGCCAGCAGTGTGACAGGGGGATTTAGCACAGATACGCAGTATTTT. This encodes CASSVTGGFSTDTQYF.

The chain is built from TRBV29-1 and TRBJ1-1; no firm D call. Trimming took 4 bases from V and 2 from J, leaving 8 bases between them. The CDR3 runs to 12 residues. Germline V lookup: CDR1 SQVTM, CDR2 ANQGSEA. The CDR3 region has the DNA TGCAGCGTTGGAGGATTTAACACTGAAGCTTTCTTT. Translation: CSVGGFNTEAFF.

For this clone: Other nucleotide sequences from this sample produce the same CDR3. CDR3 region: CASSSSTDTQYF. The CDR3 bases are TGTGCCAGCAGTTCTAGCACAGATACGCAGTATTTT. The V gene is TRBV6-5, the J gene TRBJ2-3; no clear D gene. Trimming stripped 4 bases from V and 0 bases from J, with 2 bases between. CDR3 length: 12 amino acids. In germline, CDR1 is MNHEY, CDR2 SVGAGI.

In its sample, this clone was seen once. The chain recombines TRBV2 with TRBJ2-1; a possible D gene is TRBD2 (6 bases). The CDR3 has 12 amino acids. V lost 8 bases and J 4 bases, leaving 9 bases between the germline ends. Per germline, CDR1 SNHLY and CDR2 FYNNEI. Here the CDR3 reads CASAGPYNEQFF. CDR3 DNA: TGTGCCAGCGCGGGGCCGTACAATGAGCAGTTCTTC.

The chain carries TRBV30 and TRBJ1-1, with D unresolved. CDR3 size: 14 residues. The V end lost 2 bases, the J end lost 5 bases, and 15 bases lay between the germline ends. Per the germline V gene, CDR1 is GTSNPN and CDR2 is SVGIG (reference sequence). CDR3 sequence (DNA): TGTGCCTGGAGTTCAATTAGGGTTTTTACTGAAGCTTTCTTT. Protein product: CAWSSIRVFTEAFF.

Written as DNA, the CDR3 is TGTGCCAGCAGTTCGTTCAGATTCTCGCAGGGGACGACTCGGGCTTTCTTT. Translation: CASSSFRFSQGTTRAFF. This chain connects TRBV27 to TRBJ1-1, with D perhaps TRBD1 (6 bases). The germline V gene has CDR1 MNHEY and CDR2 SMNVEV (reference sequence). Deletions cut 4 bases from V and 11 bases from J, with 29 bases between. The CDR3 has 17 residues.

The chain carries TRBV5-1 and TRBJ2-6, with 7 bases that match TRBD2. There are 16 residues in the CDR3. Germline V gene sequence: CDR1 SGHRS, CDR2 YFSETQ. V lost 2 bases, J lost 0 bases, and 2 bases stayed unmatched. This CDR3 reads CASSFAGDSGANVLTF. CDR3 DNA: TGCGCCAGCAGCTTTGCGGGAGACTCTGGGGCCAACGTCCTGACTTTC.